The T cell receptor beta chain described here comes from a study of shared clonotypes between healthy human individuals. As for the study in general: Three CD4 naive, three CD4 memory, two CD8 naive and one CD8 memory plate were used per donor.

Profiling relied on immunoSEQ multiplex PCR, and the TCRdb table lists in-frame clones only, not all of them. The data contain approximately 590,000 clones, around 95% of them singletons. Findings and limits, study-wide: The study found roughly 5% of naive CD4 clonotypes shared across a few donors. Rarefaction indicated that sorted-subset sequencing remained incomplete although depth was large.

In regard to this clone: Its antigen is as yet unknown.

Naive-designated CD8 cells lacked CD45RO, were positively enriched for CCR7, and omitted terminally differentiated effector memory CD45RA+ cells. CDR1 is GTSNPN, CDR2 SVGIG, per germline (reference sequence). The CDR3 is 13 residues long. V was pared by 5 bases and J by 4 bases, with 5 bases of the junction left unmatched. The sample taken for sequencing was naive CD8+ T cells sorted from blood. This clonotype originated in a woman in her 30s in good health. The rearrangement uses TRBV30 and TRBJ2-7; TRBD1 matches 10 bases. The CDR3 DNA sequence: TGTGCCTGGGCGCCGGGACAGGGGTACGAGCAGTACTTC. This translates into CAWAPGQGYEQYF. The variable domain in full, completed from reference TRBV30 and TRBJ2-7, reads SQTIHQWPATLVQPVGSPLSLECTVEGTSNPNLYWYRQAAGRGLQLLFYSVGIGQISSEVPQNLSASRPQDRQFILSSKKLLLSDSGFYLCAWAPGQGYEQYFGPGTRLTVT.